This TCR beta chain was identified during a study of T-cell reconstitution after alpha-beta-depleted transplantation in children. A library of TCRbeta sequences, prepared with unique molecular identifiers, was generated. TCRdb itself ran the PCR reads through MiXCR, one entry per CDR3 protein. This sample has roughly 500,000 distinct CDR3 sequences; approximately 29% occur once, and the top ten carry around 2.5%. Germline V gene sequence: CDR1 SGHTA, CDR2 FQGTGA. Trimming stripped 5 bases from V and 6 bases from J, with 13 bases between. There are 14 residues in the CDR3. The chain links TRBV7-3 to TRBJ2-2; D might be TRBD1 (5 bases). The source of this sequence is a human donor who donated a stem cell graft to a child with aplastic anemia. The sequencing here drew on PBMCs from the stem cell graft donor, taken from the stem cell graft. The CDR3 here is CASSARGGSGELFF. The CDR3 coding sequence is TGTGCCAGCAGCGCAAGGGGTGGCTCCGGGGAGCTGTTTTTT.